Listed below are T cell receptor beta chains from one sample, sequenced in a study of T cells after yellow fever vaccination. TCRdb redid the calling of the 5' RACE reads with MiXCR, one entry per CDR3 protein. This sample has hundreds of thousands of distinct CDR3 sequences; approximately 13% occur once, and the top ten carry 14% to 15%. The sample here was PBMCs, taken on the day of the yellow fever booster vaccination. Source of these receptors: a young man who received the YFV17D yellow fever vaccine. Both conserved end residues are part of each CDR3. A D gene is named only where the DNA matches it firmly. A row's size may be missing; if present it is once, few, many or a size class.

j_gene: TRBJ1-2
v_gene: TRBV20-1
abundance: NA
d_gene: NA
CDR3aa: CSAVDGDYGYTF
CDR3nt: TGCAGTGCTGTGGACGGTGACTATGGCTACACCTTC

j_gene: TRBJ2-3
v_gene: TRBV4-3
abundance: few
d_gene: NA
CDR3aa: CASSQDIRAPDTQYF
CDR3nt: TGCGCCAGCAGCCAAGATATCCGAGCGCCAGATACGCAGTATTTT

j_gene: TRBJ2-1
v_gene: TRBV18
abundance: many
d_gene: NA
CDR3aa: CASSPPLIGEQFF
CDR3nt: TGTGCCAGCTCACCACCTTTGATCGGTGAGCAGTTCTTC

j_gene: TRBJ2-7
v_gene: TRBV14
abundance: NA
d_gene: NA
CDR3aa: CASSQVTYHEQYF
CDR3nt: TGTGCCAGCAGCCAAGTAACGTACCACGAGCAGTACTTC

j_gene: TRBJ1-1
v_gene: TRBV5-1
abundance: few
d_gene: NA
CDR3aa: CASSLEGGHTEAFF
CDR3nt: TGCGCCAGCAGCTTGGAAGGGGGGCACACTGAAGCTTTCTTT

j_gene: TRBJ2-1
v_gene: TRBV20-1
abundance: few
d_gene: TRBD2
CDR3aa: CSAEPLGGGSYNEQFF
CDR3nt: TGCAGTGCTGAGCCACTAGGCGGGGGCTCCTACAATGAGCAGTTCTTC

j_gene: TRBJ1-2
v_gene: TRBV29-1
abundance: many
d_gene: NA
CDR3aa: CSVEDPWDDGYTF
CDR3nt: TGCAGCGTTGAAGATCCATGGGACGATGGCTACACCTTC

j_gene: TRBJ2-3
v_gene: TRBV7-8
abundance: few
d_gene: TRBD2
CDR3aa: CASSPFLGGGGRAAADTQYF
CDR3nt: TGTGCCAGCAGCCCATTTCTCGGGGGTGGCGGGAGGGCGGCGGCAGATACGCAGTATTTT

j_gene: TRBJ1-2
v_gene: TRBV29-1
abundance: NA
d_gene: NA
CDR3aa: CSVEGRGAVNYGYTF
CDR3nt: TGCAGCGTTGAAGGGCGGGGGGCTGTTAACTATGGCTACACCTTC

j_gene: TRBJ2-7
v_gene: TRBV21-1
abundance: few
d_gene: NA
CDR3aa: CASKRGQDGIEQYF
CDR3nt: TGTGCCAGCAAGCGGGGGCAGGATGGAATCGAGCAGTACTTC

j_gene: TRBJ2-7
v_gene: TRBV2
abundance: few
d_gene: NA
CDR3aa: CASRQAGSHEQYF
CDR3nt: TGTGCCAGCAGACAGGCGGGTTCCCACGAGCAGTACTTC

j_gene: TRBJ2-4
v_gene: TRBV7-6
abundance: few
d_gene: TRBD2
CDR3aa: CASSRSGGRDIQYF
CDR3nt: TGTGCCAGCAGCCGTAGCGGAGGGAGGGACATTCAGTACTTC

j_gene: TRBJ2-2
v_gene: TRBV7-8
abundance: few
d_gene: NA
CDR3aa: CASSSPGQGNTGELFF
CDR3nt: TGTGCCAGCAGCTCTCCGGGACAAGGGAACACCGGGGAGCTGTTTTTT

j_gene: TRBJ2-1
v_gene: TRBV20-1
abundance: many
d_gene: TRBD2
CDR3aa: CSARDRLAGLNEQFF
CDR3nt: TGCAGTGCTAGAGATCGTCTAGCGGGTCTCAATGAGCAGTTCTTC